This TCR delta chain was sequenced in a study of Vδ1+ human thymocytes. Notes on the study in general: Thymic TRG and TRD repertoires appeared highly polyclonal.

The germline gives CDR1 TSWWSYY, CDR2 QGS. CDR3 length equals 24 residues. V dropped 4 bases and J dropped 0; count of bases not matched to a gene: 30. The template was reverse-transcribed extracted RNA. CDR3 amplicons came from multiplex PCR with pooled V-gene forward and constant-region reverse primers. TCRdb re-called clones from the multiplex PCR reads using CATT. This sample has roughly 76,000 delta-chain clones; approximately 30% occur once, and the top ten carry more than 0.25%. This clone was detected only a few times. As yet, its antigen is unknown. The rearrangement links TRDV1 to TRDJ1, with TRDD3 matching over 9 bases. The sample comprised Vdelta1+ gamma-delta thymocytes from the thymus. This sample's subset: FACS-sorted CD3+ TCRalphabeta- TCRVdelta1+ TCRVdelta2- thymocytes. The clonotype originates from a boy less than two years old who had congenital heart surgery. CDR3 bases: TGTGCTCTTGGGGCACCCCGGGGAGACTGGGGGAAAGAGTCGTGTGGAGGTTACACCGATAAACTCATCTTT. This translates into CALGAPRGDWGKESCGGYTDKLIF.